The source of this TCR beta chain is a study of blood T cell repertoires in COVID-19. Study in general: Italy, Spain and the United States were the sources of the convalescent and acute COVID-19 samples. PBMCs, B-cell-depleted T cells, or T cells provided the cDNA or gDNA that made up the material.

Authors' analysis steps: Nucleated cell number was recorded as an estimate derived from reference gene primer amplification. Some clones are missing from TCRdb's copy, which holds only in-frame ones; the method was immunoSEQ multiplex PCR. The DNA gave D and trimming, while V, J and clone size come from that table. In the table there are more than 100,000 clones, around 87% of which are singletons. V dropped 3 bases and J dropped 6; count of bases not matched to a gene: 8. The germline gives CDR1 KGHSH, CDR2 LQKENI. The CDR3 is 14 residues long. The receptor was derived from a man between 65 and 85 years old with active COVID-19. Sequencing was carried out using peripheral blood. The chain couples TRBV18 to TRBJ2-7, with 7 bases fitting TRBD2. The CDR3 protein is CASSPQGRGSEQYF. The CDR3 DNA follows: TGTGCCAGCTCACCGCAAGGGAGGGGAAGCGAGCAGTACTTC.